Presented here are 20 T cell receptor beta chains from one specimen sequenced in a study of identical twins (dated by TCRdb to between 2015 and 2016). The library was obtained by 5' RACE. Sequencing took place on an Illumina HiSeq 2000. The public reads were reanalyzed by TCRdb: fastp trimming at Q25, MiXCR alignment, in-frame beta chains only. Identical CDR3 proteins give one entry, which carries the most common genes and DNA. This sample has around 480,000 distinct CDR3 sequences in its table, and 13% to 15% of those were observed once. Of the sample, around 0.48% is held by the ten largest clones. These data were also reused for a study on yellow fever vaccine responses in identical twins.

The sample comprised CD4+ T cells sorted from blood. The receptors shown here come from a young woman in good health.

The chain joins TRBV6-5 to TRBJ2-1; D call uncertain. The CDR3 runs to 13 residues. Trimming pared 2 bases from V and 6 bases from J, leaving 8 bases between. Per germline, CDR1 MNHEY and CDR2 SVGAGI. The CDR3 sequence: CASSYRQSNEQFF. CDR3 coding DNA: TGTGCCAGCAGTTACAGGCAGTCCAATGAGCAGTTCTTC.

The count of this clonotype is one. The rearrangement links TRBV28 to TRBJ1-2; D gene uncertain. Between the trimmed V and J ends, which lost 5 bases and 4 bases, there was a span of 2 bases. From germline, CDR1 is MDHEN and CDR2 SYDVKM. The CDR3 has 10 amino acids. The CDR3 nucleotides read TGTGCCAGCAGTGGCTATGGCTACACCTTC. Translation: CASSGYGYTF.

This clonotype was seen a handful of times. The rearrangement links TRBV2 to TRBJ2-1; D perhaps matches TRBD2 (6 bases). CDR1 and CDR2 from the germline V gene are SNHLY and FYNNEI. Trimming shortened V by 7 bases and J by 2 bases, and 15 bases separated the two germline ends. This CDR3 has 15 amino acids. CDR3 sequence: CASKTETGAYNEQFF. The CDR3 coding sequence is TGTGCCAGCAAAACGGAAACGGGAGCCTACAATGAGCAGTTCTTC.

The chain couples TRBV5-1 to TRBJ2-7; tentatively, D is TRBD1 (6 bases). V lost 2 bases, J lost 5 bases, and 14 bases lay in between. The CDR3 loop spans 14 amino acids. Germline V gene sequence: CDR1 SGHRS, CDR2 YFSETQ. CDR3 nucleotides: TGCGCCAGCAGCTTACAGGGATTTGGCGACGAGCAGTACTTC. Translated, it gives CASSLQGFGDEQYF.

This clonotype was seen a few times. This sequence joins TRBV10-3 and TRBJ2-5; 8 bases align to TRBD2. Germline CDR1 ENHRY, CDR2 SYGVKD. V shed 2 bases, J shed 5 bases, and the junction held 7 bases outside the gene matches. The CDR3 sequence is 15 residues long. The CDR3 DNA reads TGTGCCATCAGTGAGGTCCGGGGGGGCCAGGAGACCCAGTACTTC. Translation gives CAISEVRGGQETQYF.

This clonotype was observed a few times. The chain links TRBV27 to TRBJ2-7; 13 nucleotides line up with TRBD2. The CDR3 is 15 residues long. Germline CDR1 MNHEY, CDR2 SMNVEV (reference sequence). V lost 5 bases to trimming and J lost 4 bases; unmatched junction nucleotides: 5. In DNA form, the CDR3 reads TGTGCCAGCAGTGCATGGACTAGCGGGAGTTACGAGCAGTACTTC. This sequence encodes CASSAWTSGSYEQYF.

This clonotype was counted between two and nine times. The chain joins TRBV6-5 to TRBJ2-7, with a possible D match to TRBD1 (6 bases). The V end lost 6 bases, the J end lost 2 bases, and 8 bases lay between the germline ends. This CDR3 contains 12 residues. Looked up from germline, CDR1 is MNHEY and CDR2 is SVGAGI. The CDR3 DNA reads as TGTGCCAGCAGGGGACACACCTACGAGCAGTACTTC. Translated, it gives CASRGHTYEQYF.

This clonotype was observed a few times. The V and J genes are TRBV5-6 and TRBJ2-7, with D maybe TRBD2 (5 bases). The CDR3 spans 15 residues. CDR1 and CDR2 from the germline V gene are SGHDT and YYEEEE. With 0 bases removed from V and 3 bases from J, the gap between germline ends came to 13 bases. The CDR3 DNA reads as TGTGCCAGCAGCTTGGCCGGGAAGGAGCACTACGAGCAGTACTTC. It specifies CASSLAGKEHYEQYF.

This clonotype has just a few counts. CDR3 sequence reads: CSARGRDNQPQHF. In DNA form, the CDR3 reads TGCAGTGCTAGAGGCAGGGACAATCAGCCCCAGCATTTT. The V gene is TRBV20-1, the J gene TRBJ1-5, with D maybe TRBD1 (5 bases). Germline CDR1 reads DFQATT; CDR2 reads SNEGSKA (reference sequence). This CDR3 region has 13 residues. V was pared by 1 base and J by 3 bases, with 7 bases between.

This rearrangement joins TRBV5-1 to TRBJ1-5; 7 bases line up with TRBD1. The CDR3 spans 13 residues. V lost 8 bases to trimming and J lost 0 bases; unmatched junction nucleotides: 2. Germline values: CDR1 SGHRS, CDR2 YFSETQ. Written as DNA, the CDR3 is TGCGCCAGGGGACAGCTTAGCAATCAGCCCCAGCATTTT. As protein: CARGQLSNQPQHF.

CDR3 DNA: TGTGCCAGCAGTTTATCAGCTAGCGGTTACCAAGAGACCCAGTACTTC. Its protein product is CASSLSASGYQETQYF. The chain employs TRBV28 and TRBJ2-5, with 7 nucleotides matching TRBD2. The CDR3 has 16 residues. Germline V CDR1 and CDR2: MDHEN, SYDVKM. V lost 1 base and J lost 0; bases outside the gene matches: 5.

This clonotype has more than one count but fewer than ten. The V and J genes are TRBV20-1 and TRBJ1-4; D call uncertain. Trimming stripped 2 bases from V and 3 bases from J, with 13 bases between. Germline-derived CDR1 and CDR2 are DFQATT and SNEGSKA (reference sequence). This CDR3 is built from 15 residues. The CDR3 spells CSARNPVLANEKLFF. CDR3 nucleotide sequence: TGCAGTGCTAGAAACCCGGTATTAGCTAATGAAAAACTGTTTTTT.

The CDR3 loop is CSAGLEQFF. The CDR3 DNA sequence: TGCAGCGCTGGACTCGAGCAGTTCTTC. This chain uses TRBV29-1 with TRBJ2-1, with a possible D match to TRBD2 (5 bases). The CDR3 is made up of 9 amino acids. The V end lost 7 bases, the J end lost 10 bases, and 8 bases lay between the germline ends. Germline loops: CDR1 SQVTM, CDR2 ANQGSEA.

The chain employs TRBV6-2 or TRBV6-3 and TRBJ2-1; D assignment may be TRBD1 or TRBD2 (6 bases each). CDR3 length equals 16 residues. From germline, CDR1 is MNHEY and CDR2 SVGEGT. V lost 6 bases, J lost 0 bases, and 15 bases lay in between. The CDR3 spells CASSPKGGLSYNEQFF. The CDR3 nucleotides are TGTGCCAGCAGCCCTAAGGGGGGCCTCTCCTACAATGAGCAGTTCTTC.

This clonotype was seen a few times. J is TRBJ1-4 and V is TRBV29-1; 7 nucleotides agree with TRBD1. Looked up from germline, CDR1 is SQVTM and CDR2 is ANQGSEA. Unmatched junction bases numbered 3, after V lost 6 bases and J lost 2 bases. The CDR3 extends over 13 amino acids. The CDR3 DNA reads TGCAGCGTGAGGGACAGTACTAATGAAAAACTGTTTTTT. Translated: CSVRDSTNEKLFF.

This clonotype was recorded a few times. The gene calls are TRBV9 and TRBJ2-1; no firm D call. CDR3 length: 15 residues. The germline V and J ends were trimmed by 0 bases and 2 bases, with 9 bases remaining between them. Germline assignment: CDR1 SGDLS and CDR2 YYNGEE. The CDR3 protein is CASSVVEGPYNEQFF. CDR3 DNA sequence: TGTGCCAGCAGCGTAGTAGAAGGGCCCTACAATGAGCAGTTCTTC.

The genes are TRBV20-1 and TRBJ1-1; possible D gene TRBD1, 5 bases. The V gene lost 4 bases and the J gene lost 0 bases, with 15 bases spanning the gap. Germline CDR1 and CDR2: DFQATT and SNEGSKA (reference sequence). This CDR3 comprises 15 residues. The CDR3 loop reads CSANGGGGLNTEAFF. CDR3 coding DNA: TGCAGTGCTAATGGGGGAGGCGGGTTGAACACTGAAGCTTTCTTT.

In this sample, this clonotype turned up a few times. The gene calls are TRBV20-1 and TRBJ2-1, with D uncertain. The CDR3 is made up of 11 amino acids. Trimming took 3 bases from V and 8 from J, leaving 8 bases between them. Germline CDR1 is DFQATT and CDR2 is SNEGSKA (reference sequence). For the CDR3, the DNA is TGCAGTGCTAGCCCTTTGTATGAGCAGTTCTTC. It is translated as CSASPLYEQFF.

This chain links TRBV11-2 with TRBJ1-1; 8 nucleotides match TRBD1. V lost 5 bases, J lost 5 bases, and 10 bases stayed unmatched. There are 15 residues in the CDR3. The germline V gene encodes CDR1 SGHAT and CDR2 FQNNGV. The CDR3 region has the DNA TGTGCCAGCAGCCCCCGACCAGGGGGCTGGACTGAAGCTTTCTTT. Translating it yields CASSPRPGGWTEAFF.

This clonotype was seen at least ten times. The V gene is TRBV7-2, the J gene TRBJ2-3; 7 bases match TRBD1. Germline V gives CDR1 SGHTA, CDR2 FQGNSA. V shed 4 bases, J shed 4 bases, and the junction held 2 bases outside the gene matches. The CDR3 has 13 residues. The CDR3, as DNA: TGTGCCAGCAGCTACCAGGGGGCAGATACGCAGTATTTT. It yields the protein CASSYQGADTQYF.